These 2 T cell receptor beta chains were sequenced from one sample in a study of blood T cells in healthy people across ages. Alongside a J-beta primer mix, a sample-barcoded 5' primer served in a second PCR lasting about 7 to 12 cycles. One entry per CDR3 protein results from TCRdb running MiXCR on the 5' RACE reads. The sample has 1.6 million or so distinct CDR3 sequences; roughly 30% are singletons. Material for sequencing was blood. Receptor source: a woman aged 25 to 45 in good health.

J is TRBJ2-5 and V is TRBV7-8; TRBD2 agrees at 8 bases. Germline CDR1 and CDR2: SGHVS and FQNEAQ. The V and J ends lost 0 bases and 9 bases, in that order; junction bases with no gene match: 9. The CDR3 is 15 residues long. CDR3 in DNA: TGTGCCAGCAGCTTAGCCCGGGGGGGCGTGGAGGCCCAGTACTTC. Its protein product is CASSLARGGVEAQYF.

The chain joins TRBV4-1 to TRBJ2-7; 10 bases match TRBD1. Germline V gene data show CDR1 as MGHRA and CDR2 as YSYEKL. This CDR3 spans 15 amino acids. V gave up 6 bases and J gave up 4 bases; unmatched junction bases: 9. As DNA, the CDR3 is TGCGCCAGCAGTCCTTGGTGGGACAGGGGATACGAGCAGTACTTC. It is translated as CASSPWWDRGYEQYF.